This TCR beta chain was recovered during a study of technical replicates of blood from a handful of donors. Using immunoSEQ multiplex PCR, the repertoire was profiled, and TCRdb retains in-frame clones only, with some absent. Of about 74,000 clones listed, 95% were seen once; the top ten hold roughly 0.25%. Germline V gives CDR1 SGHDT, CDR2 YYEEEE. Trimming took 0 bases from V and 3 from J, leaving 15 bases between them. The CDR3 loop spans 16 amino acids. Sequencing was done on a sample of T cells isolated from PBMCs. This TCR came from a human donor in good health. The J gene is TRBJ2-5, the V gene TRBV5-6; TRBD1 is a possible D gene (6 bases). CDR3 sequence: CASSLVGLWTEETQYF. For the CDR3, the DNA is TGTGCCAGCAGCTTGGTCGGGCTTTGGACAGAAGAGACCCAGTACTTC.